This T cell receptor (beta chain) is from a study of T-cell memory formation after mild COVID-19. Study-level background: For the most part, TCR clusters were specific to one donor. Study-level results: Contracting clones from day 15 to 85 showed balanced CD4/CD8; later expanders favored CD4+. The study detected some responding clones in pre-infection memory, suggesting cross-reactive memory joined.

TCR alpha and TCR beta cDNA libraries carrying sample barcodes and UMIs were produced by 5'RACE using constant-segment primers. TCRdb re-derived calls from the 5' RACE reads in MiXCR, one entry per CDR3 protein. The data contain about 180,000 distinct CDR3 sequences, less than 20% of them singletons. Germline CDR1 is SGHTA and CDR2 is FQGNSA. V dropped 3 bases and J dropped 1 base, with 9 bases sitting between them. The CDR3 runs 14 residues. This clonotype was seen a handful of times. The antigen is undetermined. The sample consisted of PBMCs or a T cell subset sorted from them (not recorded which). The V gene is TRBV7-2, the J gene TRBJ1-1, with D unclear. The receptor's source is a man between 18 and 35 years old who had mild COVID-19 (a few samples of this study predate the infection). Cell type and time point are not known. DNA for the CDR3: TGTGCCAGCAGCTTTGGATCCCCGAACACTGAAGCTTTCTTT. Translation: CASSFGSPNTEAFF.